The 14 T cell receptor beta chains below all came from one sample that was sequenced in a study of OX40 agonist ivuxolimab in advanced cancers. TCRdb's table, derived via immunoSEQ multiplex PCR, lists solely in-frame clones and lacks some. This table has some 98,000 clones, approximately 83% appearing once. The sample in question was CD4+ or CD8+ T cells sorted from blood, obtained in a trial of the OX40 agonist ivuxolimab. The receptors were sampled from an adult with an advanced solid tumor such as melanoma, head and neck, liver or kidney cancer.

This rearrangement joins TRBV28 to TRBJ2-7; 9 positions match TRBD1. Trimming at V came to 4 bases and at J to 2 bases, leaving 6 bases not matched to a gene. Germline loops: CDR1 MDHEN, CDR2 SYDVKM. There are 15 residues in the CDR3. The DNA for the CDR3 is TGTGCCAGCAGTTCAACAGGGGGCGGGGCCTACGAGCAGTACTTC. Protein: CASSSTGGGAYEQYF.

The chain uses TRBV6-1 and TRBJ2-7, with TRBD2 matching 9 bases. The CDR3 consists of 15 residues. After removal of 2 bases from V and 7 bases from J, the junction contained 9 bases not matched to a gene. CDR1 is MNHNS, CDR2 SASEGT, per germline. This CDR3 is CASSERAGGPKEQYF. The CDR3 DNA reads TGTGCCAGCAGTGAAAGGGCGGGAGGGCCGAAAGAGCAGTACTTC.

CDR3 sequence (DNA): TGTGCCAGCATGGCTAACACCGGGGAGCTGTTTTTT. Translation gives CASMANTGELFF. The genes are TRBV28 and TRBJ2-2; D remains unclear. CDR1 and CDR2 from the germline V gene are MDHEN and SYDVKM. The CDR3 consists of 12 residues. With 7 bases removed from V and 2 bases from J, the gap between germline ends came to 5 bases.

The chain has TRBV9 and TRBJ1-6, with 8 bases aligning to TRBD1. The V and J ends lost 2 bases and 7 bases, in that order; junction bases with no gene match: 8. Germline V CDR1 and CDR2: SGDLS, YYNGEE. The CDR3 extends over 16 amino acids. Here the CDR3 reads CASSVDAGTGNSPLHF. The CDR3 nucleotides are TGTGCCAGCAGCGTGGACGCCGGGACAGGAAATTCACCCCTCCACTTT.

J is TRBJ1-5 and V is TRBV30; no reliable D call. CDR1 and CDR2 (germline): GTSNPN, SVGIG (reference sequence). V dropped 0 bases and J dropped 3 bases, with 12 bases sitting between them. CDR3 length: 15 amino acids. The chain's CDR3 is CAWSVQGVHNQPQHF. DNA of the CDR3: TGTGCCTGGAGTGTACAAGGAGTGCACAATCAGCCCCAGCATTTT.

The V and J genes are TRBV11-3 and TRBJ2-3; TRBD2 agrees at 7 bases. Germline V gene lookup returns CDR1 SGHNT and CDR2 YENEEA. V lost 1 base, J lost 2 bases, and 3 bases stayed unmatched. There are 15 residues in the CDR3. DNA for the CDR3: TGTGCCAGCAGCTTAGGGGGACTACCCACAGATACGCAGTATTTT. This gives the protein CASSLGGLPTDTQYF.

The CDR3 nucleotides are TGTGCCAGCAGTTTCTACAGGAACACTGAAGCTTTCTTT. Its translation: CASSFYRNTEAFF. The rearrangement links TRBV27 to TRBJ1-1; D remains unclear. The V end lost 3 bases, the J end lost 1 base, and 6 bases lay between the germline ends. CDR1 is MNHEY, CDR2 SMNVEV, per germline (reference sequence). The CDR3 contains 13 residues.

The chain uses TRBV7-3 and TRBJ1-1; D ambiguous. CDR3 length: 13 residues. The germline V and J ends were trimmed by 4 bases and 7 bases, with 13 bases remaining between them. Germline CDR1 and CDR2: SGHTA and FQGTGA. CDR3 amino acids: CASSSKWFLEAFF. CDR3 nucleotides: TGTGCCAGCAGCTCAAAGTGGTTCCTTGAAGCTTTCTTT.

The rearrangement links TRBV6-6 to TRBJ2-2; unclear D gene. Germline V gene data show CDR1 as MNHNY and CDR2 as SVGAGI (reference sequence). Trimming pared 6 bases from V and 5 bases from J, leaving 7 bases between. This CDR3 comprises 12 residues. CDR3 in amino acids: CASSLATGELFF. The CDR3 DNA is TGTGCCAGCAGCCTTGCGACCGGGGAGCTGTTTTTT.

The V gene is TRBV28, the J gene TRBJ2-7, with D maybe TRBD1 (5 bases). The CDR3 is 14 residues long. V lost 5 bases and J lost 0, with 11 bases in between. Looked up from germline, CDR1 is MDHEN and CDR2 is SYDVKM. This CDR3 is CASSLPGYSYEQYF. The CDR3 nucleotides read TGTGCCAGCAGTCTCCCAGGGTACTCCTACGAGCAGTACTTC.

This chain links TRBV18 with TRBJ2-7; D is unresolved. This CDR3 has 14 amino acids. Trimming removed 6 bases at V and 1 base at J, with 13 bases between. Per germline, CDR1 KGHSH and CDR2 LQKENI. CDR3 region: CASSQSPDSYEQYF. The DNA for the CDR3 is TGTGCCAGCTCCCAATCCCCCGATTCCTACGAGCAGTACTTC. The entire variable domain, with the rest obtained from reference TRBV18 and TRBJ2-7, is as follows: NAGVMQNPRHLVRRRGQEARLRCSPMKGHSHVYWYRQLPEEGLKFMVYLQKENIIDESGMPKERFSAEFPKEGPSILRIQQVVRGDSAAYFCASSQSPDSYEQYFGPGTRLTVT.

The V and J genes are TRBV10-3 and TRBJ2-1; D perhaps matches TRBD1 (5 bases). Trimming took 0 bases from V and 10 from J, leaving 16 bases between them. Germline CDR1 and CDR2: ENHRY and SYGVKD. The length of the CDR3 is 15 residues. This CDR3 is CAISESGLRLGEQFF. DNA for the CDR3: TGTGCCATCAGTGAGTCGGGGCTACGCCTCGGGGAGCAGTTCTTC.

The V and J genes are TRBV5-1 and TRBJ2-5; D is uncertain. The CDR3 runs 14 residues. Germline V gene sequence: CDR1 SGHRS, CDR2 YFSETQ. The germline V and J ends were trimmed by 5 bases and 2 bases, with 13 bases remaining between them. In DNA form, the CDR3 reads TGCGCCAGCAGTACGTGGGGTGCGCAAGAGACCCAGTACTTC. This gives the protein CASSTWGAQETQYF.

For the CDR3, the DNA is TGTGCCAGCAGCTCAGGACAGAGCAATGAGCAGTTCTTC. Translation gives CASSSGQSNEQFF. The rearrangement joins TRBV7-9 to TRBJ2-1; tentative D call: TRBD1 (6 bases). V was cut by 4 bases and J by 6 bases, with 10 bases left in between. Germline loops: CDR1 SEHNR, CDR2 FQNEAQ (reference sequence). CDR3 size: 13 residues.